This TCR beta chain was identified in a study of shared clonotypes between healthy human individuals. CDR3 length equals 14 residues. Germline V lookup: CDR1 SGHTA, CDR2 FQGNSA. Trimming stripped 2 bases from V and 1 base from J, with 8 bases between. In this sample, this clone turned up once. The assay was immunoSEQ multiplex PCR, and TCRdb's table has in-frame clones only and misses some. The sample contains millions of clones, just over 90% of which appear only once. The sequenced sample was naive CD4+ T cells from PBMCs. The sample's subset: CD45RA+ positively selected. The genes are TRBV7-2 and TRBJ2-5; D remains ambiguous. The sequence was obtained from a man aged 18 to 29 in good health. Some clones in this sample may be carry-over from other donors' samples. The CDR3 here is CASSLRRSQETQYF. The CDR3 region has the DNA TGTGCCAGCAGCTTACGACGGTCCCAAGAGACCCAGTACTTC.